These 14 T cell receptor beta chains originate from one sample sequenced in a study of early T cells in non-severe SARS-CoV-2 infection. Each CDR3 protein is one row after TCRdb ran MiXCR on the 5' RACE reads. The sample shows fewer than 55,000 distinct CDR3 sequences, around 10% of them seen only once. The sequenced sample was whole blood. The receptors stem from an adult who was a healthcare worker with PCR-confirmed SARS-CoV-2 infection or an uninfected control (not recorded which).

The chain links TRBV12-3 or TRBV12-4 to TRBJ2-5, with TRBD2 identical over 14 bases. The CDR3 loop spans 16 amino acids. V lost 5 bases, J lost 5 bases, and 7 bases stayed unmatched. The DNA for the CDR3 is TGTGCCAGCAGTCAGACTAGCGGGAGGGCCTGGGAGACCCAGTACTTC. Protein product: CASSQTSGRAWETQYF.

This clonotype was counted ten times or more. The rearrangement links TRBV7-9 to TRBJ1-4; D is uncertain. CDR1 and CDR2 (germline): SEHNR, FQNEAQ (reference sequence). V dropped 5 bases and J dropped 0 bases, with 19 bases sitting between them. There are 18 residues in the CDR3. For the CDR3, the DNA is TGTGCCAGCAGCGTTACTACGACCAGGAGAGCAACTAATGAAAAACTGTTTTTT. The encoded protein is CASSVTTTRRATNEKLFF.

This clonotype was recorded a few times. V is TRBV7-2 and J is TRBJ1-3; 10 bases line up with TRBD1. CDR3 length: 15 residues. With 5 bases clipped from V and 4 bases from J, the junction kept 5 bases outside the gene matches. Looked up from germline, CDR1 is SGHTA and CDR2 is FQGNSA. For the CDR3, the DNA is TGTGCCAGCAGCCCTTGGACAGGGGGAGGAAACACCATATATTTT. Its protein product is CASSPWTGGGNTIYF. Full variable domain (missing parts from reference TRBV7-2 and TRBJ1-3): GAGVSQSPSNKVTEKGKDVELRCDPISGHTALYWYRQSLGQGLEFLIYFQGNSAPDKSGLPSDRFSAERTGGSVSTLTIQRTQQEDSAVYLCASSPWTGGGNTIYFGEGSWLTVV.

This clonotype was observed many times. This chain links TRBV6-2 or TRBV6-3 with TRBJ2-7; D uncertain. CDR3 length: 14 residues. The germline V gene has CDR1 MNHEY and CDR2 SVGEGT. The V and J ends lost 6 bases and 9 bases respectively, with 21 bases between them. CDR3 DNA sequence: TGTGCCAGCAGCCGCGACCGGGCCCAGTTGTGGCAGTACTTC. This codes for CASSRDRAQLWQYF.

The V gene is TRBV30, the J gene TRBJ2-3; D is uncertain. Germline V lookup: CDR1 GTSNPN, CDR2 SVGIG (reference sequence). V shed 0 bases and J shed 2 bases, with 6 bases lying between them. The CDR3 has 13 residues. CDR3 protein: CAWSVLPTDTQYF. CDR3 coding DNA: TGTGCCTGGAGTGTACTACCCACAGATACGCAGTATTTT.

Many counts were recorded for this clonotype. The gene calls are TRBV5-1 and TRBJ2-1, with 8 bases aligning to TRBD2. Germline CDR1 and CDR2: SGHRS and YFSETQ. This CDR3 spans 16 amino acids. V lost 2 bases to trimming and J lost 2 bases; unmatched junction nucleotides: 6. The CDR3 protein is CASSFSTSGTYNEQFF. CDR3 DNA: TGCGCCAGCAGCTTTTCAACTAGCGGCACCTACAATGAGCAGTTCTTC.

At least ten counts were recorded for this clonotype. CDR3 residues: CASRVQWDSPLHF. CDR3 DNA sequence: TGTGCCAGTAGGGTGCAATGGGATTCACCCCTCCACTTT. V usage is TRBV19 and J usage is TRBJ1-6; D is unclear. V lost 6 bases and J 8 bases, leaving 11 bases between the germline ends. Germline V lookup: CDR1 LNHDA, CDR2 SQIVND (reference sequence). This CDR3 has 13 residues.

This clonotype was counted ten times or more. CDR3 sequence: CASSLATTSGSGYEQYF. In DNA, the CDR3 is TGCGCCAGCAGCTTGGCCACAACTAGCGGGAGTGGTTACGAGCAGTACTTC. The gene calls are TRBV5-1 and TRBJ2-7; 11 bases are shared with TRBD2. The CDR3 runs 17 residues. Trimming cost V 0 bases and J 4 bases; bases outside gene matches: 9. The germline V gene encodes CDR1 SGHRS and CDR2 YFSETQ.

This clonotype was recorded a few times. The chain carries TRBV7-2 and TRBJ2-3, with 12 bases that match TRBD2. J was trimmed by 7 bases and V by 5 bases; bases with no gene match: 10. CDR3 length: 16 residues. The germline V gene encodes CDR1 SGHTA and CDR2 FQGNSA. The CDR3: CASSTSSGGAVNTQYF. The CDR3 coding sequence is TGTGCCAGCAGCACCTCTAGCGGGGGGGCCGTAAATACGCAGTATTTT.

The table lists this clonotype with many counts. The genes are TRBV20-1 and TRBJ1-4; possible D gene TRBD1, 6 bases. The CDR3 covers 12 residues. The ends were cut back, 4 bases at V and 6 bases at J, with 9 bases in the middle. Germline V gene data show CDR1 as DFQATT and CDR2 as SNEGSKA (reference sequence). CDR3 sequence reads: CSANREDEKLFF. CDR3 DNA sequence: TGCAGTGCTAACAGGGAAGATGAAAAACTGTTTTTT.

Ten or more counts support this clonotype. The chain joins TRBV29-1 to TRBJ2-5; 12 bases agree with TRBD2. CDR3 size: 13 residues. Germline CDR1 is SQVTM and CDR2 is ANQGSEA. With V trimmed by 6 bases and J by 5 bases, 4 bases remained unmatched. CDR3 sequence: CSVGLAGRETQYF. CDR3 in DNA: TGCAGCGTCGGACTAGCGGGACGGGAGACCCAGTACTTC.

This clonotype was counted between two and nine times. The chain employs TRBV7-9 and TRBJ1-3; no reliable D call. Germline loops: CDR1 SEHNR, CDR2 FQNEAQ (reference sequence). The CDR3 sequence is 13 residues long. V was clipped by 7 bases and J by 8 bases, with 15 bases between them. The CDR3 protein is CASTPFSGDTIYF. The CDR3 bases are TGTGCCAGCACCCCTTTTTCCGGGGACACCATATATTTT.

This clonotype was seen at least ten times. CDR3 amino acids: CAISGGQASSYEQYF. The CDR3 coding sequence is TGTGCCATCAGTGGCGGACAGGCAAGCTCCTACGAGCAGTACTTC. This sequence joins TRBV10-3 and TRBJ2-7, with 7 nucleotides matching TRBD1. There are 15 residues in the CDR3. Germline CDR1 reads ENHRY; CDR2 reads SYGVKD. V dropped 4 bases and J dropped 0; count of bases not matched to a gene: 6.

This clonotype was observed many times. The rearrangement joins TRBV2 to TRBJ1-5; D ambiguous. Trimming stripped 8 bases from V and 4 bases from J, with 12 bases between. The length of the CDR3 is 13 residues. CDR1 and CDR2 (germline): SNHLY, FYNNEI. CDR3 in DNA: TGTGCCAGCGGAGGGTCGGGGAATCAGCCCCAGCATTTT. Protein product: CASGGSGNQPQHF.